This T cell receptor (beta chain) derives from a study of T cells in narcolepsy. This clone was counted once. As yet, its antigen is unknown. Study-level results: Autoreactive clone sequences were missing from some blood memory CD4+ repertoires. Comparing one patient's CSF and blood CD4+ clonotypes highlighted HCRT- and TRIB2-specific autoreactive clonotypes.

The data were produced by immunoSEQ multiplex PCR, yet TCRdb's version contains in-frame clones alone and is incomplete. The profile shows tens of thousands of clones, approximately 80% of them singletons. The germline V gene has CDR1 SGHTA and CDR2 FQGNSA. V shed 5 bases and J shed 9 bases, with 14 bases lying between them. The CDR3 is 14 amino acids. The sequenced material came from memory (CD45RA-) CD4+ T cells from blood. The TCR was taken from a human donor in good health. V is TRBV7-2 and J is TRBJ1-6, with D uncertain. CDR3 sequence (DNA): TGTGCCAGCAGCAGAGACGGGTTAGGTTCACCCCTCCACTTT. This codes for CASSRDGLGSPLHF. The whole variable domain, remainder taken from reference TRBV7-2 and TRBJ1-6, is GAGVSQSPSNKVTEKGKDVELRCDPISGHTALYWYRQSLGQGLEFLIYFQGNSAPDKSGLPSDRFSAERTGGSVSTLTIQRTQQEDSAVYLCASSRDGLGSPLHFGNGTRLTVT.